Described below is a single T cell receptor beta chain sequence and its context. V was clipped by 1 base and J by 14 bases; unmatched bases: 13. This CDR3 has 15 amino acids. The germline V gene has CDR1 SGHTA and CDR2 FQGNSA. The sample belongs to a study of identical twins. With template switching, a universal primer site was added, and the cDNA carried unique molecular identifiers. TCRdb reprocessed the 5' RACE reads with MiXCR, giving one entry per CDR3 protein. The table records 200,000 to 250,000 distinct CDR3 sequences, 5.5% to 7.5% of them present only once. The same sample was also studied in work on T cells expressing NK-cell markers.

This sequence originates from a young woman in good health. Sequenced sample: CD8+ T cells sorted from blood. The chain has TRBV7-2 and TRBJ2-1; TRBD1 agrees at 8 bases. The CDR3 spells CASSLVTPFGQGEFF. The CDR3 DNA reads as TGTGCCAGCAGCTTAGTTACTCCTTTCGGACAGGGCGAGTTCTTC.